This T cell receptor beta chain is drawn from a study of T cell repertoires in cytomegalovirus infection. Study in general: Well-studied HLA-B-restricted CMV epitopes were used in the study alongside recently identified HLA-C-restricted ones. Indications of both CMV infection and matching HLA type were provided by public TCR beta signatures.

The V end was cut by 3 bases, the J end by 2 bases, with 11 bases between. The CDR3 covers 15 residues. The germline V gene has CDR1 SGHTA and CDR2 FQGTGA. One entry per CDR3 protein results from TCRdb running MiXCR on the reads. The table lists around 310,000 distinct CDR3 sequences, almost 30% of them singletons. As regards this clonotype: Its antigen is undetermined.

The TCR comes from a human donor in good health (CMV status not recorded). Some clones in this sample may be carry-over from other donors' samples. The chain has TRBV7-3 and TRBJ2-1; D unresolved. This specimen consisted of cultured PBMCs, obtained from culture after CMV antigen stimulation. CDR3 in amino acids: CASSFYRSTYNEQFF. In DNA, the CDR3 is TGTGCCAGCAGCTTTTATAGGTCGACCTACAATGAGCAGTTCTTC.